The rows below give T cell receptor beta chains drawn from one sample of a study of T-cell reconstitution after alpha-beta-depleted transplantation in children. A single record per CDR3 protein comes from TCRdb applying MiXCR to the PCR reads. The sample has roughly 500,000 distinct CDR3 sequences; approximately 10% are singletons. Here the sequenced sample was PBMCs, taken before TCRalphabeta/CD19-depleted stem cell transplant. Receptors originate from a child aged 2-15 years with inherited bone marrow failure, due to receive a stem cell transplant. Each CDR3 is given with its conserved first and last residue. Fields, in order: J gene, D gene, V gene, clone size, CDR3 DNA, CDR3 protein. The D gene is left open where the match is weak. Expanded clones get a size class; other rows say once, few or many, or leave the size out.

TRBJ1-1 TRBD1 TRBV19 few TGTGCCAGTAGTATATCAGGGGGCAACACTGAAGCTTTCTTT CASSISGGNTEAFF
TRBJ1-1 TRBD1 TRBV12-5 many TGTGCTAGTGGTTTGGTTCTAAGCGGGACAGGACACACTGAAGCTTTCTTT CASGLVLSGTGHTEAFF
TRBJ2-3 TRBD2 TRBV7-2 - TGTGCCAGCAGCTACTGGACTAGCGGGCTAAGCACAGATACGCAGTATTTT CASSYWTSGLSTDTQYF
TRBJ2-7 - TRBV27 few TGTGCCAGCAGTTTTGTTCAGGGGCCGCGGTTATTCTACGAGCAGTACTTC CASSFVQGPRLFYEQYF
TRBJ2-7 - TRBV23-1 few TGCGCCAGCAGGACCGCCTATAGGGAGCAGTACTTC CASRTAYREQYF
TRBJ2-7 - TRBV10-3 many TGTGCCATCAGCGACCTGGGTCACGAGCAGTACTTC CAISDLGHEQYF
TRBJ2-2 - TRBV11-2 - TGTGCCAGCAGCCTAACACCGGGACCCCCGGCCGGGGAGCTGTTTTTT CASSLTPGPPAGELFF
TRBJ2-1 - TRBV7-2 many TGTGCCAGCAGCCTCCCCGGGGGCTCGCATGAGCAGTTCTTC CASSLPGGSHEQFF
TRBJ2-7 - TRBV25-1 - TGTGCCAGCAGTGCCGATCGGAACTACGAGCAGTACTTC CASSADRNYEQYF
TRBJ2-7 TRBD2 TRBV29-1 few TGCAGCGTTGGGGGTCTGGTAGCGGGAGTACACGACGAGCAGTACTTC CSVGGLVAGVHDEQYF
TRBJ2-1 - TRBV20-1 many TGCAGTGCTAGAGATGATTCCAGAGGGAATGAGCAGTTCTTC CSARDDSRGNEQFF
TRBJ2-7 - TRBV29-1 many TGCAGCGCCCGGACCGGCTACGAGCAGTACTTC CSARTGYEQYF
TRBJ2-5 TRBD2 TRBV28 many TGTGCCAGCAGGGAAGCGGGAGGGTTGGAGACCCAGTACTTC CASREAGGLETQYF
TRBJ1-1 - TRBV29-1 many TGCAGCGTGAAGGTTATGAACACTGAAGCTTTCTTT CSVKVMNTEAFF
TRBJ2-4 TRBD2 TRBV7-2 - TGTGCCAGCAGCATTCGGGCTAGCGGGAGTAGGGCCAAAAACATTCAGTACTTC CASSIRASGSRAKNIQYF
TRBJ2-3 TRBD2 TRBV20-1 - TGCAGTGCTAGAGACTTGAGACTAGCGTTAAGCACAGATACGCAGTATTTT CSARDLRLALSTDTQYF
TRBJ2-1 TRBD1 TRBV7-9 many TGTGCCAGCAGCTTGACAGGGCTAGGGAAGCAGTTCTTC CASSLTGLGKQFF
TRBJ1-3 - TRBV7-2 many TGTGCCAGCAGCTTTTTCGAAAACACCATATATTTT CASSFFENTIYF
TRBJ1-3 - TRBV29-1 many TGCAGCTCCATGGGGTTCGGAAACACCATATATTTT CSSMGFGNTIYF
TRBJ2-1 TRBD2 TRBV24-1 many TGTGCCACCAGTGCCGCACCCGGAGGTAGCGGGAGCAATGAGCAGTTCTTC CATSAAPGGSGSNEQFF
TRBJ1-6 TRBD1 TRBV12-3/TRBV12-4 many TGTGCCAGCTGCGACAGGGGGCTTTCAGATTCACCCCTCCACTTT CASCDRGLSDSPLHF
TRBJ2-1 TRBD2 TRBV19 - TGTGCCAGTAGTTGGGGGGGAGACAATGAGCAGTTCTTC CASSWGGDNEQFF
TRBJ2-1 TRBD2 TRBV7-9 - TGTGCCAGCAGCTTAATCCCGGGCAAATATGGACTAGCGGGAGCTAATGAGCAGTTCTTC CASSLIPGKYGLAGANEQFF
TRBJ2-7 - TRBV5-1 many TGCGCCAGCAGCCCGGACACCCCCTACGAGCAGTACTTC CASSPDTPYEQYF
TRBJ2-5 TRBD1 TRBV27 - TGTGCCAGCAGTCCAACCGGACAGGCGGAGACCCAGCACTTC CASSPTGQAETQHF
TRBJ1-2 - TRBV27 few TGTGCCAGCAGTTGGGGGGGTCCCTCTTATGGCTACACCTTC CASSWGGPSYGYTF
TRBJ2-7 TRBD1 TRBV7-9 - TGTGCCAGCAGCGGAGGGACAGGCCTCTACGAGCAGTACTTC CASSGGTGLYEQYF
TRBJ2-2 TRBD2 TRBV5-1 - TGCGCCAGCAGCTTGGGAGTCCTAGCGGGGAACACCGGGGAGCTGTTTTTT CASSLGVLAGNTGELFF
TRBJ2-3 TRBD2 TRBV27 many TGTGCCAGCAGTTTATCGCGGAGGGCGGGAGCAGATACGCAGTATTTT CASSLSRRAGADTQYF
TRBJ1-4 TRBD1 TRBV11-2 few TGTGCCAGCAGCTCGGGACAGGGGTACTCAACTAATGAAAAACTGTTTTTT CASSSGQGYSTNEKLFF
TRBJ2-7 TRBD2 TRBV20-1 many TGCAGTGCTAGCGGGAGCGGGAATTGGGAGCAGTACTTC CSASGSGNWEQYF
TRBJ2-1 TRBD2 TRBV20-1 many TGCAGTGCTCGTAGCGGGAGTCATAATGAGCAGTTCTTC CSARSGSHNEQFF
TRBJ2-2 - TRBV15 many TGTGCCACCAGCAGAGTTAGCACCGGGGAGCTGTTTTTT CATSRVSTGELFF
TRBJ2-7 TRBD2 TRBV20-1 many TGCAGTGCTCTGCTGCCTTTGTCTAGCGGGAGCTCCTACGAGCAGTACTTC CSALLPLSSGSSYEQYF
TRBJ2-1 TRBD2 TRBV11-1 many TGTGCCAGCAGCTTCGGTCCCGGGGGGGGGCTAAGGTACAATGAGCAGTTCTTC CASSFGPGGGLRYNEQFF
TRBJ1-6 - TRBV20-1 few TGCAGTGCTACCGGCAGGCGCACCGGTAATTCACCCCTCCACTTT CSATGRRTGNSPLHF
TRBJ2-7 TRBD2 TRBV27 - TGTGCCAGCAGTTGGGGGGGACTAGCAGCCTACGAGCAGTACTTC CASSWGGLAAYEQYF
TRBJ1-5 - TRBV18 few TGTGCCAGCTCAATCCAAGGGGGGGCGCGGGGTCAGCCCCAGCATTTT CASSIQGGARGQPQHF
TRBJ2-7 TRBD1 TRBV7-9 many TGTGCCAGCAGCATCGGACAGGGGACCTACGAGCAGTACTTC CASSIGQGTYEQYF
TRBJ1-3 - TRBV29-1 many TGCAGCGCCCGGGCTGGAAACACCATATATTTT CSARAGNTIYF
TRBJ1-1 - TRBV27 many TGTGCCAGCAGTTTAAATGGGTTCCTCACTGAAGCTTTCTTT CASSLNGFLTEAFF
TRBJ2-1 - TRBV19 once TGTGCCAGTAGTATTCGCCACGGCGATGAGCAGTTCTTC CASSIRHGDEQFF
TRBJ2-1 TRBD2 TRBV4-1 many TGCGCCAGCAGCCCATGGCGGGAGTTCCACAATGAGCAGTTCTTC CASSPWREFHNEQFF
TRBJ1-5 - TRBV19 many TGTGCCAGTAGTATGGGCAGGAGACAGCCCCAGCATTTT CASSMGRRQPQHF
TRBJ2-1 - TRBV2 many TGTGCCAGCAGCGGGGCTCACAATGAGCAGTTCTTC CASSGAHNEQFF
TRBJ2-3 TRBD2 TRBV10-3 many TGTGCCATCAGTGAACTAGCGGGATACTTCACAGATACGCAGTATTTT CAISELAGYFTDTQYF